This TCR beta chain was retrieved from a study of cytomegalovirus exposure and HLA in healthy donors. Sequenced by immunoSEQ multiplex PCR; TCRdb stores in-frame clones only, minus some. The sample includes 98,000 or so clones, about 85% of them seen just once. CDR3 length equals 14 residues. The TCR originated in a woman under 30 in good health and CMV-seronegative. Sample: PBMCs. V is TRBV21-1 and J is TRBJ2-5; the DNA was not compared with TRBD1, the D call given in the table. TRBV21-1 counts as a pseudogene. The CDR3 loop is CASHVRDSQETQYF. The CDR3 coding sequence is TGTGCCAGCCACGTTAGGGACAGCCAAGAGACCCAGTACTTC.